This T cell receptor (beta chain) was retrieved from a study of OX40 agonist ivuxolimab in advanced cancers. For the study in its entirety: Ivuxolimab was an agonistic, fully human IgG2 monoclonal antibody directed against OX40 (CD134), a costimulatory receptor. Intravenous ivuxolimab was administered to patients every 2 weeks at six dose levels: 0.01, 0.1, 0.3, 1.5, 3 and 10 mg/kg. Partial responses were achieved by three dose-escalation patients, of whom one had hepatocellular carcinoma and two had cutaneous melanoma. Patients were allowed to have had prior anti-PD-1, anti-PD-L1 or anti-CTLA-4 therapy, and approximately 40% of the dose-escalation patients had previously received checkpoint inhibitors. Peripheral TCRbeta sequencing aimed to test whether ivuxolimab altered TCR sequence diversity and caused clonal T-cell expansion. The dose-escalation cohort was around 83% male with a mean age of around 64 years, ranging from roughly 23 to 79. Of the approximately 50 dose-escalation patients, hepatocellular carcinoma was present in approximately 20, melanoma in around 15, renal cell carcinoma in 9 and head and neck cancer in 9. The paper reports the monotherapy dose-escalation portion (N of about 50 patients) of the phase I ivuxolimab trial.

Results the study describes overall, beyond this receptor: At doses from 0.1 to 3.0 mg/kg, clonal expansion was seen in both CD4+ and CD8+ blood T cells between baseline and week 6. Which antigens the clonally expanded peripheral T cells were specific for was not determined. Low levels of normalized T-cell clonal expansion were also seen in some patients who did not respond. Partial responders in the 0.1-3.0 mg/kg groups had among the lowest normalized peripheral clonal expansion, especially among CD8+ T cells. On average, CD8+ T cells showed more expanded clones than CD4+ T cells after ivuxolimab.

For sequencing of the TCRbeta CDR3 region, genomic DNA was extracted from the sorted cells. The immunoSEQ Assay was used for sequencing of TCRbeta CDR3 regions. TCRdb holds this immuneACCESS table with in-frame rearrangements only. Some clones are missing; in checked studies, unresolved V genes explain under half, and the rest has no known cause. For this sample there are approximately 61,000 clones; about 91% appear just once. Roughly 1.9% of the sample is in the top ten clones. This clone came up once. Its binding antigen is unknown. Base qualities are missing; no much larger clone stands one base away. CDR1 SEHNR and CDR2 FQNEAQ were looked up in the germline V gene (reference sequence). There are 14 amino acids in the CDR3, from cysteine to phenylalanine inclusive. The sequence is cut down to CDR3 DNA, 42 bases in frame from base 1. The junction shows trimming of 5 bases on V and 2 bases on J, plus 12 bases between the germline ends.

The trial excluded patients who had a history of autoimmune disease or who were on systemic immunosuppression. Peripheral blood for TCR sequencing was collected from all dose cohorts at baseline, on cycle 4 day 1, and on cycle 7 day 1. The samples were drawn from a first-in-human, open-label, multicenter phase I dose-escalation trial of ivuxolimab. The trial enrolled adults with locally advanced or metastatic head and neck squamous cell, hepatocellular, melanoma or renal cell carcinoma. CD4+ and CD8+ T cells were sorted separately from peripheral blood before TCR sequencing. The chain is assembled from TRBV7-9 and TRBJ1-2; confidence is insufficient to name the D gene. Specimen: CD4+ or CD8+ T cells sorted from blood, collected in a trial of the OX40 agonist ivuxolimab. This TCR came from an adult with an advanced solid tumor such as melanoma, head and neck, liver or kidney cancer. The CDR3 region: CASSAGEWNYGYTF. The nucleotide sequence is TGTGCCAGCAGCGCAGGAGAGTGGAACTATGGCTACACCTTC.